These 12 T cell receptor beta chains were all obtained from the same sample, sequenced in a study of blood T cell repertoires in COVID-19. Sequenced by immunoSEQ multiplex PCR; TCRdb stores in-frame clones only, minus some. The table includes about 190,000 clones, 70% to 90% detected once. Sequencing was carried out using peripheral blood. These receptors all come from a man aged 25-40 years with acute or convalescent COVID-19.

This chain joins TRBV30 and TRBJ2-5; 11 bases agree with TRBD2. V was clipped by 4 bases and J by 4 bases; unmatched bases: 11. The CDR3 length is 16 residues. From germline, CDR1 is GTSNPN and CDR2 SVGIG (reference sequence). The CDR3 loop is CAWTVGLAGGGETQYF. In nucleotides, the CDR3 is TGTGCCTGGACCGTAGGGCTAGCGGGAGGAGGAGAGACCCAGTACTTC.

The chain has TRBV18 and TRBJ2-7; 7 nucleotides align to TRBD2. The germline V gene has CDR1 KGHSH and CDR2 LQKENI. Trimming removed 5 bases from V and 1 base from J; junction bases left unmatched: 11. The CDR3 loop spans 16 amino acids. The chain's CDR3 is CASSSTSLYVSYEQYF. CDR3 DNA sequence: TGTGCCAGCTCATCGACTAGCCTATACGTATCCTACGAGCAGTACTTC. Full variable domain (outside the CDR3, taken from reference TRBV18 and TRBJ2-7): NAGVMQNPRHLVRRRGQEARLRCSPMKGHSHVYWYRQLPEEGLKFMVYLQKENIIDESGMPKERFSAEFPKEGPSILRIQQVVRGDSAAYFCASSSTSLYVSYEQYFGPGTRLTVT.

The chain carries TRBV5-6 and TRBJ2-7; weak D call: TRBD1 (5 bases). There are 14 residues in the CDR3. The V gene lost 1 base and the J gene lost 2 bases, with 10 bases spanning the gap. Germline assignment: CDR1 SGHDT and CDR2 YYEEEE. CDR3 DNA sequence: TGTGCCAGCAGCTTGCTCAGGGCCACCTACGAGCAGTACTTC. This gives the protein CASSLLRATYEQYF.

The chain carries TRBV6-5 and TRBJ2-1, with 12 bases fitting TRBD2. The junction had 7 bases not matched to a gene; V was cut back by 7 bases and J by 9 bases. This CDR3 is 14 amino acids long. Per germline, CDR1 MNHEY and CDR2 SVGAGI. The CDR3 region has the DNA TGTGCCAGCAAGGGTCTAGCGGGAGGGGGTGAGCAGTTCTTC. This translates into CASKGLAGGGEQFF.

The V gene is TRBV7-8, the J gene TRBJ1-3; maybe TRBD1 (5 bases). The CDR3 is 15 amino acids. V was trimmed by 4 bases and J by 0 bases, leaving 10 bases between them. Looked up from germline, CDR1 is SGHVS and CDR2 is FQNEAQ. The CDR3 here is CASSSDMSSGNTIYF. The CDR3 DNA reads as TGTGCCAGCAGCTCGGACATGAGCTCTGGAAACACCATATATTTT.

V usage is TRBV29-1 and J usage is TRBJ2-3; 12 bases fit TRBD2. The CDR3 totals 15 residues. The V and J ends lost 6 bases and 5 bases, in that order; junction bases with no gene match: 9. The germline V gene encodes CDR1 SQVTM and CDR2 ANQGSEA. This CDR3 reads CSVSGTSGRGDTQYF. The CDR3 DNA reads TGCAGCGTGTCCGGGACTAGCGGGCGCGGAGATACGCAGTATTTT.

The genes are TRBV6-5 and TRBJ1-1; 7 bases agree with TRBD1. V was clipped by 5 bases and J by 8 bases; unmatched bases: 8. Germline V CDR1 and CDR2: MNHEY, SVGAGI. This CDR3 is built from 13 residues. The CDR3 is CASSPGQTSEAFF. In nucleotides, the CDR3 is TGTGCCAGCAGTCCGGGACAGACATCGGAAGCTTTCTTT.

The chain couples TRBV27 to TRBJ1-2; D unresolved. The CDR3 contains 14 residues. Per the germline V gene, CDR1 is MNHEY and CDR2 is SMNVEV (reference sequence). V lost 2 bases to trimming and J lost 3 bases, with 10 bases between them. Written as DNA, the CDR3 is TGTGCCAGCAGTTTACCGGCAGGCGACTATGGCTACACCTTC. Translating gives CASSLPAGDYGYTF.

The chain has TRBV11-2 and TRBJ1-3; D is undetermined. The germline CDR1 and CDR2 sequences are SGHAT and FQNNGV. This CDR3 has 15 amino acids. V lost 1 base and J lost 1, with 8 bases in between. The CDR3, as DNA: TGTGCCAGCAGCTTAGTTCCGCAGTCTGGAAACACCATATATTTT. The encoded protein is CASSLVPQSGNTIYF.

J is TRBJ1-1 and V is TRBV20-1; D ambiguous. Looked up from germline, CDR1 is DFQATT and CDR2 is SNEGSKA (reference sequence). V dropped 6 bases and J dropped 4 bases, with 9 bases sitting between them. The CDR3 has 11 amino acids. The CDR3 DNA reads TGCAGTGCCCCGGAGAGCACTGAAGCTTTCTTT. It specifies CSAPESTEAFF.

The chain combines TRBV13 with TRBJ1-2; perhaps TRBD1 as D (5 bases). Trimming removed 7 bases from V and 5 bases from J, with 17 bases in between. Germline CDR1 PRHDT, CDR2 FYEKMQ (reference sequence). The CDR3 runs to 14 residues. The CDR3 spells CASTARFRGYGYTF. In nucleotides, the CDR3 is TGTGCCAGCACTGCACGCTTTCGGGGGTATGGCTACACCTTC.

CDR3 sequence reads: CASSVASGTGGSYNEQFF. DNA for the CDR3: TGTGCCAGCAGCGTGGCTTCCGGGACAGGGGGCTCCTACAATGAGCAGTTCTTC. This sequence joins TRBV9 and TRBJ2-1, with 11 nucleotides matching TRBD1. Trimming cost V 2 bases and J 0 bases; bases outside gene matches: 7. Germline V CDR1 and CDR2: SGDLS, YYNGEE. The CDR3 contains 18 residues.